Sequencing of this T cell receptor beta chain was carried out in a study of shared clonotypes between healthy human individuals. Study background: Per-donor plates numbered three CD4 naive, three CD4 memory, two CD8 naive and one CD8 memory.

This clone appeared a few times. Its target is unknown. Negatively enriched CD4+ T cells were divided by CD45RA into naive and memory. Trimming at V came to 3 bases and at J to 0 bases, leaving 4 bases not matched to a gene. CDR1 and CDR2 from the germline V gene are KGHSH and LQKENI. The CDR3 is made up of 16 amino acids. The study, taken as a whole, reports: Shared across a handful of donors were roughly 4.8% of the naive CD4 clonotypes.

This was a deep-level run. Clones were read by immunoSEQ multiplex PCR, and TCRdb kept only the in-frame ones, dropping some. The table includes approximately 1,500,000 clones, approximately 96% detected once. This sequence was found in a young man in good health. The sequenced sample consisted of naive CD4+ T cells sorted from blood. Subset meaning: CD45RA+ positively selected. This chain links TRBV18 with TRBJ1-3, with 8 nucleotides matching TRBD1. CDR3 in amino acids: CASSPQGANSGNTIYF. Written as DNA, the CDR3 is TGTGCCAGCTCACCGCAGGGGGCTAACTCTGGAAACACCATATATTTT.